The present T cell receptor beta chain was sequenced within a study of cytomegalovirus exposure and HLA in healthy donors. Overall study context: Researchers found that just over 80% of 398 genotyped donors fell within the Caucasian-associated ancestry cluster.

Study-level findings and limits: Segments of the TCR beta V type were, in most cases, productive about 90% or about 30% of the time in an earlier analysis. A classifier reportedly called cytomegalovirus status with high sensitivity and specificity.

Remarks on this clone: Its antigen remains unidentified.

This CDR3 contains 16 residues. Germline trimming cut 2 bases from V and 4 bases from J; bases unmatched to any gene: 6. Germline V gene sequence: CDR1 SGHNT, CDR2 YYREEE (reference sequence). 60 Vbeta and 13 Jbeta primers were used in PCR. The protocol was immunoSEQ multiplex PCR, while the TCRdb copy is restricted to in-frame clones and leaves out a portion. Here the sample spans roughly 120,000 clones, around 77% being singletons. Sequencing was carried out using PBMCs. This receptor was taken from a woman in her forties in good health and CMV-seropositive. The chain carries TRBV5-4 and TRBJ2-7, with 13 positions matching TRBD2. The DNA of the CDR3 is TGTGCCAGCAGCTTCGGACTAGCGGGAGTGGTGTACGAGCAGTACTTC. Encoded protein: CASSFGLAGVVYEQYF.